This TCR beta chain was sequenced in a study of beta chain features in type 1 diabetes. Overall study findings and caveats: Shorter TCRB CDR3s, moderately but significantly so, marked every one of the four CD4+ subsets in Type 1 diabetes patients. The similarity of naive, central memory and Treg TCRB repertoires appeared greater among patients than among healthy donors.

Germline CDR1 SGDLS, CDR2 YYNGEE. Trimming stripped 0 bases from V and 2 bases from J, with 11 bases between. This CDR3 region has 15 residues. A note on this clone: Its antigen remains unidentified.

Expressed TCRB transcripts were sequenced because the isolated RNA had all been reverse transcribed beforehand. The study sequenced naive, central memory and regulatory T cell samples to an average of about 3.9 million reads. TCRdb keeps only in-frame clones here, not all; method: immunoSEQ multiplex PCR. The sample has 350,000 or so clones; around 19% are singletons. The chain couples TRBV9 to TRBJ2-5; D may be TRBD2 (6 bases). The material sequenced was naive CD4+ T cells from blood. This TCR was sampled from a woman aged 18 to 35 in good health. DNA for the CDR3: TGTGCCAGCAGCGTAGTGGCAGGGACTCAAGAGACCCAGTACTTC. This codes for CASSVVAGTQETQYF.